This is a list of T cell receptor beta chains from one sample in a study of control samples from healthy donors and cancer patients. Profiling relied on immunoSEQ multiplex PCR, and the TCRdb table lists in-frame clones only, not all of them. Of roughly 50,000 clones listed, 95% to 97% were seen once; the top ten hold around 1.9%. What was sequenced was blood. These receptors came from a woman between 25 and 40 years old in good health. CDR3s include the opening cysteine and the closing phenylalanine or tryptophan. Each record gives: D gene, clone size, J gene, V gene, CDR3 protein, CDR3 DNA. D genes are given only for firm matches. Expanded clones are given a class, and other clones once, few, many or no size at all.

NA NA TRBJ2-7 TRBV2 CASSPEGGPLYEQYF TGTGCCAGCAGTCCCGAGGGGGGTCCTCTCTACGAGCAGTACTTC
NA NA TRBJ1-6 TRBV28 CASSTQQGLNSPLHF TGTGCCAGCAGTACCCAACAGGGACTAAATTCACCCCTCCACTTT
TRBD2 NA TRBJ2-1 TRBV28 CASSLTSGANEQFF TGTGCCAGCAGTTTAACTAGCGGGGCCAATGAGCAGTTCTTC
NA NA TRBJ2-5 TRBV29-1 CSVAASVPLGETQYF TGCAGCGTTGCGGCTAGCGTTCCCCTGGGAGAGACCCAGTACTTC
TRBD1 once TRBJ2-3 TRBV10-3 CAISGGQGSTDTQYF TGTGCCATCAGCGGGGGACAGGGGAGCACAGATACGCAGTATTTT
NA NA TRBJ1-1 TRBV7-9 CASCRGGNTEAFF TGTGCCAGCTGTCGGGGGGGGAACACTGAAGCTTTCTTT
NA NA TRBJ2-7 TRBV2 CASKGWGKYEQYF TGTGCCAGCAAGGGTTGGGGTAAATACGAGCAGTACTTC
TRBD1 NA TRBJ1-5 TRBV30 CAWSAHRGQQPQHF TGTGCCTGGAGTGCCCACAGGGGTCAGCAGCCCCAGCATTTT
NA NA TRBJ1-4 TRBV19 CASSIVRRTNEKLFF TGTGCCAGTAGTATTGTCCGGCGGACTAATGAAAAACTGTTTTTT
NA NA TRBJ1-1 TRBV6-1 CASSERQRNTEAFF TGTGCCAGCAGTGAACGGCAACGGAACACTGAAGCTTTCTTT
NA NA TRBJ1-6 TRBV7-6 CASSLPGDNSPLHF TGTGCCAGCAGCTTACCTGGGGATAATTCACCCCTCCACTTT
NA NA TRBJ1-1 TRBV28 CASSPPSFDTEAFF TGTGCCAGCAGCCCCCCTTCCTTCGACACTGAAGCTTTCTTT
NA NA TRBJ1-4 TRBV28 CASSLWTNNEKLFF TGTGCCAGCAGTTTATGGACAAATAATGAAAAACTGTTTTTT
NA NA TRBJ2-2 TRBV13 CASSLMGPAGPDTGELFF TGTGCCAGCAGCTTGATGGGGCCCGCAGGCCCGGACACCGGGGAGCTGTTTTTT
NA NA TRBJ1-1 TRBV5-1 CASSLPTGNTEAFF TGCGCCAGCAGCTTACCGACTGGGAACACTGAAGCTTTCTTT
NA NA TRBJ2-5 TRBV11-2 CASSLGILASETQYF TGTGCCAGCAGCTTAGGTATTCTAGCTTCGGAGACCCAGTACTTC
NA once TRBJ2-2 TRBV7-3 CASSLLGVLNTGELFF TGTGCCAGCAGCTTATTGGGGGTTCTGAACACCGGGGAGCTGTTTTTT
TRBD1 NA TRBJ1-1 TRBV7-2 CASSLSSGTGDMKAFF TGTGCCAGCAGCTTATCTTCCGGGACAGGGGACATGAAAGCTTTCTTT
TRBD1 NA TRBJ2-7 TRBV6-5 CASSRTGRSFEQYF TGTGCCAGCAGTCGGACAGGGCGTTCCTTCGAGCAGTACTTC
NA once TRBJ1-6 TRBV10-2 CASSENRGETYNSPLHF TGCGCCAGCAGTGAGAATAGAGGGGAAACCTATAATTCACCCCTCCACTTT
NA once TRBJ1-2 TRBV2 CASNPTRDNYGYTF TGTGCCAGCAACCCGACCCGGGACAACTATGGCTACACCTTC
TRBD2 NA TRBJ2-1 TRBV27 CASRYGTSRSTDEQFF TGTGCCAGCAGGTACGGGACTAGCAGGAGCACGGATGAGCAGTTCTTC
TRBD2 NA TRBJ2-7 TRBV6-2/TRBV6-3 CASSRLAGGSYEQYF TGTGCCAGCAGCCGACTAGCGGGAGGATCTTACGAGCAGTACTTC
NA NA TRBJ2-1 TRBV4-1 CASSQAPGGAVTYNEQFF TGCGCCAGCAGCCAAGCCCCCGGGGGAGCGGTAACTTACAATGAGCAGTTCTTC
NA NA TRBJ2-1 TRBV21-1 CASPKRNSSYNEQFF TGTGCCAGTCCCAAGCGGAATAGCTCCTACAATGAGCAGTTCTTC
TRBD1 NA TRBJ1-1 TRBV10-3 CAISEPDRDGIAFF TGTGCCATCAGTGAGCCTGACAGGGACGGGATAGCTTTCTTT
NA NA TRBJ1-2 TRBV5-6 CASIRREEYGYTF TGTGCCAGCATTCGGAGGGAGGAGTATGGCTACACCTTC
NA NA TRBJ2-3 TRBV10-1 CASSRDTSTDTQYF TGCGCCAGCAGCAGGGACACTAGCACAGATACGCAGTATTTT
TRBD2 NA TRBJ2-1 TRBV7-9 CASSFDLAGGGEQFF TGTGCCAGCAGCTTCGACCTAGCGGGAGGGGGTGAGCAGTTCTTC
NA NA TRBJ1-6 TRBV3-1/TRBV3-2 CASSQVGTAYNSPLHF TGTGCCAGCAGCCAAGTGGGAACAGCATATAATTCACCCCTCCACTTT
NA NA TRBJ1-1 TRBV28 CASSSTENEAFF TGTGCCAGCAGTTCTACAGAGAATGAAGCTTTCTTT
TRBD1 NA TRBJ2-7 TRBV7-3 CASSYDGTGGYEQYF TGTGCCAGCAGCTACGATGGGACAGGGGGCTACGAGCAGTACTTC
TRBD1 NA TRBJ2-2 TRBV3-1/TRBV3-2 CASSQGQGDTGELFF TGTGCCAGCAGCCAAGGGCAGGGGGACACCGGGGAGCTGTTTTTT
NA NA TRBJ2-1 TRBV7-2 CASSQGSGAYNEQFF TGTGCCAGCAGCCAGGGTAGCGGAGCCTACAATGAGCAGTTCTTC
NA NA TRBJ2-5 TRBV15 CATSRGQFQETQYF TGTGCCACCAGCAGAGGGCAATTTCAAGAGACCCAGTACTTC
TRBD1 NA TRBJ2-2 TRBV7-3 CASSPTRDSRGGELFF TGTGCCAGCAGTCCCACCCGGGACAGCCGTGGCGGGGAGCTGTTTTTT
TRBD2 NA TRBJ2-7 TRBV27 CASSGRTSGSYEQYF TGTGCCAGCAGTGGACGGACTAGCGGTTCCTACGAGCAGTACTTC
TRBD1 NA TRBJ1-5 TRBV7-8 CASSVPGQGAHWHF TGTGCCAGCAGCGTACCGGGACAGGGGGCGCACTGGCATTTT
NA NA TRBJ2-1 TRBV19 CASSTERYNEQFF TGTGCCAGTAGTACCGAGCGATACAATGAGCAGTTCTTC
NA NA TRBJ2-5 TRBV18 CASSPPEETQYF TGTGCCAGCTCACCACCGGAAGAGACCCAGTACTTC
NA NA TRBJ1-1 TRBV19 CASSPLPPSSEAFF TGTGCCAGTAGTCCCCTGCCGCCCTCCTCTGAAGCTTTCTTT
TRBD1 NA TRBJ1-2 TRBV6-1 CASSEWTGPNYGYTF TGTGCCAGCAGTGAATGGACAGGACCAAACTATGGCTACACCTTC
NA NA TRBJ2-2 TRBV2 CASSPQGGGELFF TGTGCCAGCAGTCCCCAGGGTGGGGGGGAGCTGTTTTTT
TRBD1 NA TRBJ2-2 TRBV5-1 CASSLSWGQGYTGELFF TGCGCCAGCAGCTTGAGTTGGGGACAGGGTTACACCGGGGAGCTGTTTTTT
NA NA TRBJ2-7 TRBV18 CASSLGDVPSYEQYF TGTGCCAGCTCCCTCGGGGACGTCCCATCCTACGAGCAGTACTTC
TRBD2 NA TRBJ2-3 TRBV5-8 CASSGASGREADTQYF TGTGCCAGCAGCGGGGCTAGCGGGAGGGAGGCAGATACGCAGTATTTT
NA NA TRBJ2-2 TRBV19 CASSFTGELFF TGTGCCAGTAGTTTTACCGGGGAGCTGTTTTTT